The clone carrying this T cell receptor beta chain was detected a few times. Its antigen is as yet unknown. Looked up from germline, CDR1 is SGHDN and CDR2 is FVKESK. Unmatched junction bases numbered 19, after V lost 4 bases and J lost 10 bases. This CDR3 contains 17 residues. The data were obtained in a study of identical twins. Study-wide results and limits: Out-of-frame alpha sequences that twins shared showed excess low generation probability.

TCRdb passed the 5' RACE reads through MiXCR, listing each CDR3 protein once. In the table there are some 730,000 distinct CDR3 sequences, roughly 20% of which are singletons. A further study also used this sample, focusing on T cells expressing NK-cell markers. That paper adds: Also leading the CD3+CD56-NKG2C+ fraction in a handful of donors were these clonotypes.

The receptor's source is a woman under 30 in good health. The genes are TRBV14 and TRBJ2-7; 10 nucleotides align to TRBD1. What was sequenced was PBMCs. The CDR3: CASSPNPGQGSPWFQYF. CDR3 coding DNA: TGTGCCAGCAGCCCCAATCCGGGACAGGGGTCCCCTTGGTTTCAGTACTTC.